The text below deals with one TCR beta chain. This sample is part of a study of PD-1 blockade in classical Hodgkin lymphoma. Measured with immunoSEQ multiplex PCR; TCRdb has only the in-frame clones, and not every one. Among more than 10,000 clones listed, approximately 83% were seen once. Per the germline V gene, CDR1 is KGHSH and CDR2 is LQKENI. This CDR3 has 14 residues. V lost 3 bases and J lost 4, with 10 bases in between. The sample's time point: cycle 4 day 1 (C4D1), after less than 7 weeks of nivolumab. Every patient had relapsed following autologous stem cell transplantation, and cohorts differed in brentuximab vedotin exposure. CD4+ T cells were purified from thawed PBMCs by negative selection.

This chain connects TRBV18 to TRBJ1-3; D may be TRBD1 (5 bases). The receptor comes from a human donor with classical Hodgkin lymphoma. Here the sequenced sample was CD4+ T cells from blood, taken before the fourth cycle of nivolumab. CDR3 protein: CASSPWDLGNTIYF. The CDR3 DNA reads as TGTGCCAGCTCACCCTGGGACTTGGGAAACACCATATATTTT.